This T cell receptor (beta chain) was obtained from a study of graft-versus-host responses after intestinal transplantation. Background on the study: Transplantation in recipients was multivisceral, liver-intestinal, or isolated intestinal. Study-level points and caveats: GvH clones surfaced in recipient marrow, some emerging earlier in ileum or blood. Clonal ratios of graft-versus-host to host-versus-graft in allografts were high for patients exhibiting graft-donor T cell macrochimerism. Levels of circulating GvH clones at their peak were associated with early post-transplant HvG declines.

Graft-derived tissue was subjected to processing to liberate intraepithelial and lamina propria lymphocytes. TCRdb's copy holds only in-frame clones and misses some; the assay was immunoSEQ multiplex PCR. The profile shows 20,000 to 25,000 clones, around 78% of them singletons. V gave up 4 bases and J gave up 7 bases; unmatched junction bases: 6. This CDR3 region has 13 residues. Germline loops: CDR1 KGHSH, CDR2 LQKENI. This clone was counted between two and nine times. Antigen unknown. The receptor was derived from a human patient who received an intestinal transplant, so some T cells may come from the graft donor. The rearrangement links TRBV18 to TRBJ1-2, with 7 bases that match TRBD1. Sequencing used ileum tissue, obtained 12 days after intestinal transplant. The DNA of the CDR3 is TGTGCCAGCTCACGGGACAGCTTCCCTGGCTACACCTTC. It translates to CASSRDSFPGYTF. Full variable domain (missing parts from reference TRBV18 and TRBJ1-2): NAGVMQNPRHLVRRRGQEARLRCSPMKGHSHVYWYRQLPEEGLKFMVYLQKENIIDESGMPKERFSAEFPKEGPSILRIQQVVRGDSAAYFCASSRDSFPGYTFGSGTRLTVV.